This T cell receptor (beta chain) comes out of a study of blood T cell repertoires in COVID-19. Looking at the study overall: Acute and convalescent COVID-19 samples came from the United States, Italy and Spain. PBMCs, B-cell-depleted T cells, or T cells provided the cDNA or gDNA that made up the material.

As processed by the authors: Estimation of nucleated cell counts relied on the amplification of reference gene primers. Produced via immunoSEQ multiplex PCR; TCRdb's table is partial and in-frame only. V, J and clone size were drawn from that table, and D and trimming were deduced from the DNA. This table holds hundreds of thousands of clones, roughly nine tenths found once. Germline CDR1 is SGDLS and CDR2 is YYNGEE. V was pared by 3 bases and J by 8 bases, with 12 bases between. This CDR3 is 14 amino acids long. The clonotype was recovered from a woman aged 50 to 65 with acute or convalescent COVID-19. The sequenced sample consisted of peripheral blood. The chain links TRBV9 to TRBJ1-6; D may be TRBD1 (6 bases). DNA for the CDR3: TGTGCCAGCAGCGGGACAGTGGAGGATTCACCCCTCCACTTT. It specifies CASSGTVEDSPLHF.